Listed below are T cell receptor beta chains from one sample, sequenced in a study of blood T cells in healthy people across ages. TCRdb reprocessed the 5' RACE reads with MiXCR, giving one entry per CDR3 protein. Of about 1,800,000 distinct CDR3 sequences in the sample, roughly 27% were seen once. Sequencing was done on a sample of blood. These receptor sequences come from a woman aged 25-40 years in good health. Each CDR3 is given with its conserved first and last residue. The D gene is left open where the match is weak. Clone sizes are given selectively: once, few, many, or a class where the clone is expanded.

clone_size	v_call	d_call	j_call	cdr3_nt	cdr3_aa
-	TRBV15	TRBD2	TRBJ2-5	TGTGCCACCACATCGGGACTAGCGGGGACCCAAGAGACCCAGTACTTC	CATTSGLAGTQETQYF
-	TRBV29-1	TRBD1	TRBJ2-3	TGCAGCGCTCCGGGACAGTCGGACGATACGCAGTATTTT	CSAPGQSDDTQYF
few	TRBV12-3/TRBV12-4	TRBD1	TRBJ1-1	TGTGCCAGCAGTGATCCGGGACAGGGAGGATCCGCTGAAGCTTTCTTT	CASSDPGQGGSAEAFF
many	TRBV6-2/TRBV6-3	-	TRBJ2-4	TGTGCCAGCAGTCCCCTCTGGACCTCGAGTAACAAAAACATTCAGTACTTC	CASSPLWTSSNKNIQYF
few	TRBV9	TRBD1	TRBJ2-7	TGCGCCAGCAGCGTAGGCGGGACAGGGTCTTCGGGCGAGCAGTACTTC	CASSVGGTGSSGEQYF
-	TRBV29-1	-	TRBJ2-7	TGCAGCGTTGAAGGCTCAGGGCTCTACGAGCAGTACTTC	CSVEGSGLYEQYF
few	TRBV20-1	TRBD2	TRBJ2-7	TGCAGTGCTAGTTACGGGGGGACCGGCGAGCAGTACTTC	CSASYGGTGEQYF
-	TRBV29-1	-	TRBJ2-3	TGCAGCGGGACAGCCATGTCTACAGATACGCAGTATTTT	CSGTAMSTDTQYF
few	TRBV10-1	-	TRBJ1-6	TGCGCCACCCAAAGGGGCGTTGGTTCACCCCTCCACTTT	CATQRGVGSPLHF
-	TRBV6-1	-	TRBJ2-1	TGTGCCAGCAGGGGGGCCTTAGTGAGGGGTGAGCAGTTCTTC	CASRGALVRGEQFF
-	TRBV12-3/TRBV12-4	-	TRBJ1-1	TGTGCCAGCAGCGGAGGGGAAGCTTTCTTT	CASSGGEAFF
-	TRBV20-1	TRBD1	TRBJ2-7	TGCAGTGCTAGAGGACAGGGGGCATCCTACTTC	CSARGQGASYF
-	TRBV29-1	TRBD1	TRBJ1-2	TGCAGCGCAAGGGACAGGGGGCAGAATGGCTACACCTTC	CSARDRGQNGYTF
-	TRBV7-3	TRBD1	TRBJ2-1	TGTGCCAGCAGCTCCGAGCGAGGGGGCCTCTACAATGAGCAGTTCTTC	CASSSERGGLYNEQFF